Listed here are 15 T cell receptor beta chains from one sample, sequenced in a study of T cell changes during pregnancy in multiple sclerosis. Clones were read by immunoSEQ multiplex PCR, and TCRdb kept only the in-frame ones, dropping some. Found here are under 95,000 clones, nearly 95% of them singletons; the top ten hold roughly 0.93%. The source material was peripheral blood, sampled in the second trimester of pregnancy. These receptors originate from a female donor in good health, enrolled as a control in a pregnancy study.

The chain carries TRBV11-1 and TRBJ2-7; D not resolved. The CDR3 has 11 residues. CDR1 is SGHAT, CDR2 FQDESV, per germline (reference sequence). V lost 5 bases and J 0 bases, leaving 2 bases between the germline ends. This CDR3 reads CASSRSYEQYF. The DNA of the CDR3 is TGTGCCAGCAGCCGCTCCTACGAGCAGTACTTC.

The rearrangement joins TRBV28 to TRBJ2-5; 9 bases line up with TRBD2. The CDR3 consists of 16 residues. V was pared by 2 bases and J by 1 base, with 5 bases of the junction left unmatched. Per the germline V gene, CDR1 is MDHEN and CDR2 is SYDVKM. The CDR3 loop reads CASSLAGGILQETQYF. CDR3 DNA: TGTGCCAGCAGTTTAGCGGGAGGGATTCTCCAAGAGACCCAGTACTTC.

This clone was seen once. The rearrangement links TRBV5-1 to TRBJ2-5; 12 nucleotides match TRBD1. The CDR3 runs 16 residues. Trimming took 3 bases from V and 4 from J; bases not matched to a gene: 7. CDR1 and CDR2 (germline): SGHRS, YFSETQ. The CDR3: CASSSGTGGFPETQYF. Written as DNA, the CDR3 is TGCGCCAGCAGCTCCGGGACAGGGGGCTTTCCAGAGACCCAGTACTTC.

The V gene is TRBV6-1, the J gene TRBJ1-5; TRBD1 is a possible D gene (6 bases). The CDR3 length is 13 residues. V lost 4 bases and J lost 5, with 9 bases in between. Germline lookup yields CDR1 MNHNS and CDR2 SASEGT. CDR3 bases: TGTGCCAGCAGTGGGACAGCTTATCAGCCCCAGCATTTT. The encoded protein is CASSGTAYQPQHF.

The rearrangement joins TRBV5-1 to TRBJ2-1; 11 nucleotides line up with TRBD2. The CDR3 has 16 amino acids. The germline CDR1 and CDR2 sequences are SGHRS and YFSETQ. V lost 0 bases, J lost 4 bases, and 3 bases stayed unmatched. CDR3 sequence reads: CASSLELAGVYNEQFF. As DNA, the CDR3 is TGCGCCAGCAGCTTGGAACTAGCGGGGGTATACAATGAGCAGTTCTTC.

The rearrangement uses TRBV28 and TRBJ1-3, with D possibly matching TRBD1 (6 bases). Trimming left V 8 bases short and J 0 bases short, with 11 bases between. CDR3 length: 14 residues. The germline gives CDR1 MDHEN, CDR2 SYDVKM. CDR3 in amino acids: CASRQQGSGNTIYF. For the CDR3, the DNA is TGTGCCAGCCGACAACAGGGCTCTGGAAACACCATATATTTT.

The V call is TRBV2, the J call TRBJ1-5; D unclear. Germline V lookup: CDR1 SNHLY, CDR2 FYNNEI. Trimming shortened V by 2 bases and J by 11 bases, and 19 bases separated the two germline ends. This CDR3 region has 15 residues. CDR3 coding DNA: TGTGCCAGCAGTGAACGGCAGGCCGACGTTTGGACCCAGCATTTT. Protein sequence: CASSERQADVWTQHF.

The chain has TRBV6-1 and TRBJ1-2; maybe TRBD1 (6 bases). CDR1 and CDR2 (germline): MNHNS, SASEGT. Trimming took 2 bases from V and 6 from J, leaving 10 bases between them. The CDR3 length is 13 residues. CDR3 coding DNA: TGTGCCAGCAGTGAAACAGGGTTAGATGGCTACACCTTC. This translates into CASSETGLDGYTF.

This clone was seen more than once but under ten times. The CDR3 DNA follows: TGTGCCAGCAGGCGGGACAGCTCTGGAAACACCATATATTTT. Its translation: CASRRDSSGNTIYF. The chain couples TRBV6-6 to TRBJ1-3, with TRBD1 identical over 7 bases. V was clipped by 6 bases and J by 0 bases; unmatched bases: 2. This CDR3 is built from 14 residues. Germline V lookup: CDR1 MNHNY, CDR2 SVGAGI (reference sequence).

The chain joins TRBV5-5 to TRBJ1-1, with 10 bases lining up with TRBD1. CDR1 and CDR2 (germline): SGHKS, YYEKEE (reference sequence). CDR3 length equals 14 residues. The V segment lost 0 bases and the J segment 4 bases; nucleotides outside the gene matches: 0. As DNA, the CDR3 is TGTGCCAGCAGCTTGGGGACAGGGGGCACTGAAGCTTTCTTT. Translating gives CASSLGTGGTEAFF. Drawing the rest from reference TRBV5-5 and TRBJ1-1, the complete variable domain is DAGVTQSPTHLIKTRGQQVTLRCSPISGHKSVSWYQQVLGQGPQFIFQYYEKEERGRGNFPDRFSARQFPNYSSELNVNALLLGDSALYLCASSLGTGGTEAFFGQGTRLTVV.

The chain has TRBV5-1 and TRBJ2-5, with 7 bases identical to TRBD1. The V gene's germline CDR1 is SGHRS and CDR2 YFSETQ. The length of the CDR3 is 13 residues. Losses at the gene ends were 4 bases for V and 5 bases for J; bases not matched to a gene: 5. CDR3 protein: CASSRKGAETQYF. For the CDR3, the DNA is TGCGCCAGCAGCCGAAAGGGGGCGGAGACCCAGTACTTC.

The rearrangement joins TRBV18 to TRBJ1-1; 7 positions match TRBD1. The CDR3 has 15 residues. Germline V lookup: CDR1 KGHSH, CDR2 LQKENI. Losses at the gene ends were 6 bases for V and 4 bases for J; bases not matched to a gene: 11. DNA for the CDR3: TGTGCCAGCTCCCCTGGACAGGCTGGAGGCACTGAAGCTTTCTTT. Its protein is CASSPGQAGGTEAFF.

This rearrangement joins TRBV7-9 to TRBJ2-7; D possibly corresponds to TRBD2 (5 bases). This CDR3 has 15 residues. Per the germline V gene, CDR1 is SEHNR and CDR2 is FQNEAQ (reference sequence). Trimming took 5 bases from V and 0 from J, leaving 14 bases between them. The CDR3 bases are TGTGCCAGCAGCCCCCCGAGAGGGAGCTCCTACGAGCAGTACTTC. Translated, it gives CASSPPRGSSYEQYF.

The chain has TRBV28 and TRBJ2-7; 7 positions agree with TRBD2. Germline V CDR1 and CDR2: MDHEN, SYDVKM. The CDR3 is made up of 14 amino acids. J gave up 6 bases and V 5 bases, and 10 bases lay outside the gene matches. CDR3 sequence: CASSTPGGGREQYF. In DNA, the CDR3 is TGTGCCAGCAGTACCCCGGGGGGAGGGCGCGAGCAGTACTTC.

The rearrangement uses TRBV30 and TRBJ1-3, with D tentatively TRBD1 (6 bases). The V end lost 0 bases, the J end lost 6 bases, and 9 bases lay between the germline ends. This CDR3 is 13 amino acids long. Germline CDR1 is GTSNPN and CDR2 is SVGIG (reference sequence). The CDR3 DNA reads TGTGCCTGGAGTGTACTGGGGGCAAACACCATATATTTT. It is translated as CAWSVLGANTIYF.